Shown below are 14 T cell receptor beta chains from a single sample sequenced in a study of identical twins. TCRdb re-derived calls from the 5' RACE reads in MiXCR, one entry per CDR3 protein. The sample has hundreds of thousands of distinct CDR3 sequences; less than 25% are singletons. These data were likewise used in another study, on T cells expressing NK-cell markers.

Sequenced input: CD4+ T cells sorted from blood. The receptors originated from a woman younger than 35 in good health.

This chain joins TRBV9 and TRBJ2-7, with D possibly TRBD1 on 5 matching bases. The CDR3 is 17 amino acids. The germline CDR1 and CDR2 sequences are SGDLS and YYNGEE. V shed 0 bases and J shed 2 bases, with 18 bases lying between them. The CDR3 reads CASSVGSPAGQTYEQYF. CDR3 bases: TGTGCCAGCAGCGTAGGGTCCCCTGCAGGGCAGACCTACGAGCAGTACTTC.

This clonotype was seen more than once but under ten times. V gene TRBV15 combines with J gene TRBJ2-5; perhaps TRBD2 as D (6 bases). CDR1 is LNHNV and CDR2 is YYDKDF in the germline V gene (reference sequence). The CDR3 is 14 amino acids. V shed 8 bases and J shed 4 bases, with 17 bases lying between them. In nucleotides, the CDR3 is TGTGCCACCTCTTCGACTAGGTTGGCAGAGACCCAGTACTTC. Protein product: CATSSTRLAETQYF.

The rearrangement joins TRBV12-3 or TRBV12-4 to TRBJ1-1; possible D gene TRBD1, 5 bases. V was pared by 3 bases and J by 9 bases, with 8 bases between. The CDR3 runs to 11 residues. The CDR3 DNA follows: TGTGCCAGCAGTTTTGACAGACAAGCTTTCTTT. Its protein is CASSFDRQAFF.

This chain uses TRBV5-1 with TRBJ2-3, with TRBD2 identical over 13 bases. The CDR3 is made up of 18 amino acids. Germline CDR1 and CDR2: SGHRS and YFSETQ. V lost 4 bases, J lost 4 bases, and 12 bases stayed unmatched. The CDR3 loop is CASSHRTSGSRGADTQYF. The CDR3 DNA is TGCGCCAGCAGCCATAGGACTAGCGGGAGTAGGGGCGCAGATACGCAGTATTTT.

This chain links TRBV10-3 with TRBJ2-2; a weak D match, TRBD1 (6 bases). The CDR3 is 17 residues long. V dropped 0 bases and J dropped 0 bases, with 11 bases sitting between them. Germline CDR1 and CDR2: ENHRY and SYGVKD. In DNA, the CDR3 is TGTGCCATCAGTGAGTCTTGGACAGTCGCGAACACCGGGGAGCTGTTTTTT. Its translation is CAISESWTVANTGELFF.

This clonotype appeared a few times. The chain links TRBV20-1 to TRBJ1-1; D gene ambiguous. This CDR3 is 13 amino acids long. The germline V and J ends were trimmed by 7 bases and 6 bases, with 18 bases remaining between them. Germline-derived CDR1 and CDR2 are DFQATT and SNEGSKA (reference sequence). The CDR3 nucleotides are TGCAGTGTTAAAAAGCCTGTTGTCCCTGAAGCTTTCTTT. Translation gives CSVKKPVVPEAFF.

This sequence joins TRBV5-1 and TRBJ2-1, with TRBD2 matching 9 bases. The germline gives CDR1 SGHRS, CDR2 YFSETQ. The CDR3 extends over 15 amino acids. Trimming removed 4 bases from V and 8 bases from J; junction bases left unmatched: 10. In DNA form, the CDR3 reads TGCGCCAGCAGCGAAGGGGCGGGAGGGCCCTATGAGCAGTTCTTC. It specifies CASSEGAGGPYEQFF.

This clonotype showed up many times. This CDR3 is CASSLGTGGGETQYF. The CDR3 DNA reads TGCGCCAGCAGCTTGGGAACAGGGGGCGGCGAGACCCAGTACTTC. V usage is TRBV5-1 and J usage is TRBJ2-5; 9 bases are a match to TRBD1. Germline values: CDR1 SGHRS, CDR2 YFSETQ. There are 15 residues in the CDR3. The V segment lost 0 bases and the J segment 5 bases; nucleotides outside the gene matches: 5.

This clonotype occurred a few times. The chain carries TRBV6-5 and TRBJ2-5; no clear D. Deletions cut 0 bases from V and 1 base from J, with 12 bases between. Germline V lookup: CDR1 MNHEY, CDR2 SVGAGI. The CDR3 covers 16 residues. The CDR3 is CASSYSYSTLQETQYF. DNA of the CDR3: TGTGCCAGCAGTTACTCTTATTCTACCCTCCAAGAGACCCAGTACTTC.

The rearrangement joins TRBV7-3 to TRBJ1-1; TRBD1 might be the D (5 bases). This CDR3 region has 13 residues. Looked up from germline, CDR1 is SGHTA and CDR2 is FQGTGA. The ends were cut back, 1 base at V and 11 bases at J, with 14 bases in the middle. The CDR3 loop is CASSLNKAGKAFF. For the CDR3, the DNA is TGTGCCAGCAGCTTAAACAAGGCAGGGAAGGCTTTCTTT.

The chain employs TRBV6-5 and TRBJ2-7, with 9 bases identical to TRBD1. CDR3 length: 14 residues. Per the germline V gene, CDR1 is MNHEY and CDR2 is SVGAGI. V shed 1 base and J 3 bases; nucleotides not matched to a gene: 1. CDR3 sequence: CASSYLGQGYEQYF. The CDR3 bases are TGTGCCAGCAGTTACTTGGGACAGGGCTACGAGCAGTACTTC.

This chain connects TRBV6-2 or TRBV6-3 to TRBJ1-2; D is unclear. V was trimmed by 6 bases and J by 7 bases, leaving 15 bases between them. The germline gives CDR1 MNHEY, CDR2 SVGEGT. CDR3 length: 13 residues. For the CDR3, the DNA is TGTGCCAGCAGATCGGACTTAACCACTGGCTACACCTTC. Amino acid sequence: CASRSDLTTGYTF.

This clonotype was counted at least ten times. The chain uses TRBV4-2 and TRBJ2-7; D might be TRBD1 or TRBD2, each matching 6 bases. CDR3 size: 15 residues. Germline CDR1 is LGHNA and CDR2 is YNFKEQ. V lost 0 bases and J lost 3, with 12 bases in between. CDR3 bases: TGTGCCAGCAGCCAAGAAGGCAGGGGAGGCTACGAGCAGTACTTC. It translates to CASSQEGRGGYEQYF.

The CDR3 loop reads CASSVGGTTNEKLFF. The DNA of the CDR3 is TGTGCCAGCAGCGTAGGGGGTACAACTAATGAAAAACTGTTTTTT. The V call is TRBV9, the J call TRBJ1-4, with D uncertain. V lost 0 bases to trimming and J lost 0 bases, with 6 bases between them. Germline V gene sequence: CDR1 SGDLS, CDR2 YYNGEE. The CDR3 runs 15 residues.